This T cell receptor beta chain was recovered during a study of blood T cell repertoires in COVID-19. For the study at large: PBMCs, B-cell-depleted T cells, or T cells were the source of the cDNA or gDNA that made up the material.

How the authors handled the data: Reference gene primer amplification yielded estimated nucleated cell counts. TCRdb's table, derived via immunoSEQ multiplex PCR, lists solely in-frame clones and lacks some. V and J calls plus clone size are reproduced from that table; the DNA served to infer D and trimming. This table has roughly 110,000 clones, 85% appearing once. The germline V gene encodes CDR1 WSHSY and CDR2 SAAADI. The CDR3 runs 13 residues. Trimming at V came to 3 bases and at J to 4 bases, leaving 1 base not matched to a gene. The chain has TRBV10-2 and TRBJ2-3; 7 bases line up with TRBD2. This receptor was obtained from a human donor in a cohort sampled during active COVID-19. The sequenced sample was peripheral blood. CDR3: CASSDGGADTQYF. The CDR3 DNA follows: TGCGCCAGCAGTGATGGGGGGGCAGATACGCAGTATTTT.